Listed below are T cell receptor beta chains from one sample, sequenced in a study of blood T cell repertoires in COVID-19. This table comes from immunoSEQ multiplex PCR, and its TCRdb copy is limited to in-frame clones, with some not included. The data contain 150,000 to 200,000 clones, about 85% of them singletons. The sample consisted of peripheral blood. Every receptor here comes from a woman of 80 years or more with acute or convalescent COVID-19. The CDR3 runs from the conserved cysteine through the conserved F or W. The D gene is left open where the match is weak. Expanded clones get a size class; other rows say once, few or many, or leave the size out.

TRBV2	once	.	TRBJ1-5	TGTGCCAGCAGTGTGTTGGCGGATCAGCCCCAGCATTTT	CASSVLADQPQHF
TRBV13	.	TRBD1	TRBJ2-7	TGTGCCAGCAGCTTAAGGCAGGGGGCTTACTACGAGCAGTACTTC	CASSLRQGAYYEQYF
TRBV9	.	TRBD1	TRBJ2-5	TGTGCCAGCAGCGTAGGGGGGACAGACCAAGAGACCCAGTACTTC	CASSVGGTDQETQYF
TRBV5-1	.	TRBD2	TRBJ2-5	TGCGCCAGCAGCTTGGGCGGGAGTGAGGTAGAGACCCAGTACTTC	CASSLGGSEVETQYF
TRBV3-1/TRBV3-2	.	.	TRBJ1-1	TGTGCCAGCAGCTTGAGGGTTCTCCCCAGGGAAGCTTTCTTT	CASSLRVLPREAFF
TRBV6-5	.	.	TRBJ1-2	TGTGCCAGCAGTTTCACGGGGAACTATGGCTACACCTTC	CASSFTGNYGYTF
TRBV27	few	.	TRBJ1-1	TGTGCCAGCAGATCCAGGGTGAACACTGAAGCTTTCTTT	CASRSRVNTEAFF
TRBV27	.	.	TRBJ1-5	TGTGCCAGCAGTTCGACAGACTATCAGCCCCAGCATTTT	CASSSTDYQPQHF
TRBV3-1/TRBV3-2	.	.	TRBJ1-1	TGTGCCAGCAGCCAAAGAGGGGGCACTGAAGCTTTCTTT	CASSQRGGTEAFF
TRBV25-1	.	.	TRBJ1-3	TGTGCCAGCAGTGCTCTAGGGGGGGCTGGAAACACCATATATTTT	CASSALGGAGNTIYF
TRBV6-6	.	TRBD1	TRBJ1-2	TGTGCCAGCAGTTATCAGCCGGACAGGATCTATGGCTACACCTTC	CASSYQPDRIYGYTF
TRBV18	.	.	TRBJ2-5	TGTGCCAGCTCCCAGGCCGCGAACCAAGAGACCCAGTACTTC	CASSQAANQETQYF
TRBV11-2	.	.	TRBJ2-2	TGTGCCAGCAGCTCCTACTCCCGGGATATAACGAACGGGGAGCTGTTTTTT	CASSSYSRDITNGELFF
TRBV6-6	.	TRBD1	TRBJ2-2	TGTGCCAGCACAGACCGGGCAGGGGGCGGAGGGGAGCTGTTTTTT	CASTDRAGGGGELFF
TRBV6-5	.	.	TRBJ2-3	TGTGCCAGCAGTTCCTCAGGGGTGCGCACAGATACGCAGTATTTT	CASSSSGVRTDTQYF
TRBV2	.	.	TRBJ1-2	TGTGCCAGCAGAGTACACCGGGACTTCACTCTCGGAGAAGGCTACACCTTC	CASRVHRDFTLGEGYTF
TRBV10-3	.	.	TRBJ1-3	TGTGCCATCAGTGAGCTCAGGGAGGACACCATATATTTT	CAISELREDTIYF
TRBV24-1	.	TRBD2	TRBJ2-1	TGTGCCACCAGTGATTTGACTAGCGGGAGCTCCTACAATGAGCAGTTCTTC	CATSDLTSGSSYNEQFF
TRBV12-3/TRBV12-4	.	.	TRBJ1-1	TGTGCCAGCAGTCCCAGGGCGAACACTGAAGCTTTCTTT	CASSPRANTEAFF
TRBV3-1/TRBV3-2	.	.	TRBJ2-1	TGTGCCAGCAGCCCTACAGGCTCCTACAATGAGCAGTTCTTC	CASSPTGSYNEQFF
TRBV2	.	.	TRBJ1-6	TGTGCCAGCACTGAGGGTGGGCCGTCACCCCTCCACTTT	CASTEGGPSPLHF
TRBV6-5	.	.	TRBJ1-5	TGTGCCAGCAGAAGAGATTCCTCTAGCAATCAGCCCCAGCATTTT	CASRRDSSSNQPQHF
TRBV11-2	.	.	TRBJ2-2	TGTGCCAGCAGCTTAGTATACGGGGGGGAGCTGTTTTTT	CASSLVYGGELFF
TRBV18	.	.	TRBJ1-1	TGTGCCAGCTCACCAAGTAGGAGAGACACTGAAGCTTTCTTT	CASSPSRRDTEAFF
TRBV5-1	.	TRBD2	TRBJ2-5	TGCGCCAGCAGCCCCGGGGTAGCGGGGATCCAAGAGACCCAGTACTTC	CASSPGVAGIQETQYF
TRBV15	.	.	TRBJ1-1	TGTGCCACCAGCAGAACAGGGTGGGGGACTGAAGCTTTCTTT	CATSRTGWGTEAFF
TRBV11-2	.	TRBD1	TRBJ2-7	TGTGCCAGCAGCTCACAGGGGTTCGAGCAGTACTTC	CASSSQGFEQYF
TRBV24-1	.	.	TRBJ1-2	TGTGCCACCAGTGATTTACAGGCGCCCTATGGCTACACCTTC	CATSDLQAPYGYTF
TRBV24-1	.	.	TRBJ2-6	TGTGCCACCAGTGACAGGTTCTCCTCTGGGGCCAACGTCCTGACTTTC	CATSDRFSSGANVLTF
TRBV24-1	.	TRBD1	TRBJ2-2	TGTGCCACCAGTGATGTGACAGGGGCGAACACCGGGGAGCTGTTTTTT	CATSDVTGANTGELFF
TRBV5-6	.	TRBD1	TRBJ1-3	TGTGCCAGCAGCCCTGCAGGGGGCCCTGGAAACACCATATATTTT	CASSPAGGPGNTIYF
TRBV24-1	.	.	TRBJ2-2	TGTGCCACCAGTGACAGGGGCAACACCGGGGAGCTGTTTTTT	CATSDRGNTGELFF
TRBV19	.	.	TRBJ1-2	TGTGCCAGTACCGTGACAGGCGACTATGGCTACACCTTC	CASTVTGDYGYTF
TRBV9	.	.	TRBJ2-3	TGTGCCAGCAGCGTAGCTCCGTCTGTCGGGGGAACAGATACGCAGTATTTT	CASSVAPSVGGTDTQYF
TRBV30	once	.	TRBJ1-2	TGTGCCTGGAGTGTCGGAAGCGGGAGGTCATATGGCTACACCTTC	CAWSVGSGRSYGYTF
TRBV29-1	.	.	TRBJ1-3	TGCAGCGCCAGAAAGCGGGGGGCTGGAAACACCATATATTTT	CSARKRGAGNTIYF
TRBV6-5	.	.	TRBJ1-1	TGTGCCAGCAGTTCCGATTGGTCAGGGTTTGAAGCTTTCTTT	CASSSDWSGFEAFF
TRBV7-6	.	.	TRBJ2-2	TGTGCCAGCAGCTTAGCGGGCAGGGGCGGTGACGGGGAGCTGTTTTTT	CASSLAGRGGDGELFF
TRBV7-2	.	.	TRBJ2-7	TGTGCCAGCAGCTTAGGACTAGGTGTTTACTACGAGCAGTACTTC	CASSLGLGVYYEQYF
TRBV6-5	few	TRBD1	TRBJ1-6	TGTGCCAGCAGGTCTAGACAGGGTGGAAATTCACCCCTCCACTTT	CASRSRQGGNSPLHF
TRBV9	.	TRBD2	TRBJ2-1	TGTGCCAGCAGCGTACGGTGGGAGGGGAATGAGCAGTTCTTC	CASSVRWEGNEQFF
TRBV9	.	TRBD1	TRBJ1-4	TGTGCCAGCAGCGAGAGGGACAGGGGTTTAGAAAAACTGTTTTTT	CASSERDRGLEKLFF
TRBV4-3	few	TRBD1	TRBJ1-4	TGCGCCAGCAGCCAAGGACAGGGTAATGAAAAACTGTTTTTT	CASSQGQGNEKLFF
TRBV19	few	TRBD1	TRBJ1-4	TGTGCCAGTAGTATAGTCCCCGGGACAGGGGAGCGTGAAAAACTGTTTTTT	CASSIVPGTGEREKLFF
TRBV9	.	.	TRBJ2-1	TGTGCCAGCAGCGTAGGATCGGGAGCGGGCGATGAGCAGTTCTTC	CASSVGSGAGDEQFF
TRBV7-9	.	.	TRBJ2-7	TGTGCCAGCAGCTTGCAGGGCCCCTCCTACGAGCAGTACTTC	CASSLQGPSYEQYF
TRBV7-9	.	.	TRBJ1-6	TGTGCCAGCAGCTTAGGCCCCGAGGCACCCCTCCACTTT	CASSLGPEAPLHF